The TCR beta chain under discussion was sequenced for a study of spatial heterogeneity in lung cancer. Turning to the study itself: An average of more than ten raw reads was observed per unique TCR and UMI combination.

Stated time point: sample taken at primary tumor resection. In each case, whole RNA from tumor, nontumor lung or frozen PBMC was sequenced unsorted. Samples were obtained from 70 or so donors, all untreated early-stage non-small cell lung cancer patients. Carried by each TCR cDNA molecule was a unique molecular identifier. TCRdb ran MiXCR on the 5' RACE reads and lists one entry per CDR3 protein. Here the sample spans under 11,000 distinct CDR3 sequences, roughly 4.3% being singletons. Germline lookup yields CDR1 MNHNS and CDR2 SASEGT. With V trimmed by 7 bases and J by 7 bases, 16 bases remained unmatched. The CDR3 is 17 amino acids.

Specimen: normal lung tissue next to the tumor, collected at surgery. The TCR originated in a male donor with early-stage non-small cell lung cancer. This rearrangement joins TRBV6-1 to TRBJ1-5; 10 nucleotides line up with TRBD1. The CDR3: CASIYSPRQGAKQPQHF. The DNA for the CDR3 is TGTGCCAGCATTTACTCCCCGAGACAGGGGGCGAAGCAGCCCCAGCATTTT.